This entry is about one T cell receptor beta chain. Its specificity is not known. The primer mix had 60 Vbeta and 13 Jbeta primers. Repertoires were generated with immunoSEQ multiplex PCR, while TCRdb's copy carries only in-frame clones and drops some. The sample lists approximately 200,000 clones; about four fifths were seen once. All the people who gave samples were healthy bone marrow donors. The entry originates in a study of cytomegalovirus exposure and HLA in healthy donors. Study information: From donors who were HLA-typed, an early data release held about 85 million unique TCRs.

General study points: A classifier reportedly called cytomegalovirus status with high sensitivity and specificity. Listed as cytomegalovirus-associated were roughly 180 TCR beta chains.

The germline V and J ends were trimmed by 5 bases and 7 bases, with 12 bases remaining between them. Per the germline V gene, CDR1 is LNHDA and CDR2 is SQIVND (reference sequence). CDR3 size: 13 residues. The sequence came from a man aged 25-45 years in good health and CMV-seropositive. The sample taken for sequencing was PBMCs. The J gene is TRBJ1-5, the V gene TRBV19; D perhaps matches TRBD1 (6 bases). This chain's CDR3 is CASSASGEQPQHF. The CDR3 DNA reads TGTGCCAGTAGTGCCTCAGGGGAACAGCCCCAGCATTTT.